The entry below describes one TCR beta chain. These data come from a study of control samples from healthy donors and cancer patients. Repertoires were generated with immunoSEQ multiplex PCR, while TCRdb's copy carries only in-frame clones and drops some. The repertoire holds around 120,000 clones, with just over 90% as singletons. CDR3 size: 15 residues. Germline CDR1 GTSNPN, CDR2 SVGIG (reference sequence). V gave up 1 base and J gave up 4 bases; unmatched junction bases: 7. The V call is TRBV30, the J call TRBJ1-5; 7 bases match TRBD1. The TCR was taken from a man aged 50 or older with head and neck cancer. Sequenced sample: PBMCs. CDR3 loop: CAWSAAGQVNQPQHF. CDR3 in DNA: TGTGCCTGGAGTGCCGCCGGACAGGTAAATCAGCCCCAGCATTTT.